The 9 T cell receptor beta chains presented below share a single source sample, sequenced in a study of cytomegalovirus exposure and HLA in healthy donors. The PCR was carried out with 60 Vbeta primers and 13 Jbeta primers. This table comes from immunoSEQ multiplex PCR, and its TCRdb copy is limited to in-frame clones, with some not included. The profile covers almost 200,000 clones, with approximately 85% appearing a single time and around 2.3% taken by the ten largest. The sequencing sample was made of PBMCs. These receptors originate from a woman aged 45-60 years in good health and CMV-seronegative.

The count of this clone is one. The chain recombines TRBV30 with TRBJ1-2; D is uncertain. The CDR3 is made up of 13 amino acids. V lost 3 bases to trimming and J lost 7 bases, with 15 bases between them. Germline V CDR1 and CDR2: GTSNPN, SVGIG (reference sequence). CDR3 bases: TGTGCCTGGAGCCTTCTCCCGGCGGGTGGCTACACCTTC. Its translation: CAWSLLPAGGYTF.

V and J are TRBV11-2 and TRBJ2-7; the D is unclear. CDR3 length: 14 residues. Per the germline V gene, CDR1 is SGHAT and CDR2 is FQNNGV. Trimming took off 0 bases at V and 2 bases at J, with 8 bases between the two ends. CDR3 sequence reads: CASSLDPPAYEQYF. For the CDR3, the DNA is TGTGCCAGCAGCTTAGACCCTCCAGCCTACGAGCAGTACTTC. The entire variable domain, with the rest obtained from reference TRBV11-2 and TRBJ2-7, is as follows: EAGVAQSPRYKIIEKRQSVAFWCNPISGHATLYWYQQILGQGPKLLIQFQNNGVVDDSQLPKDRFSAERLKGVDSTLKIQPAKLEDSAVYLCASSLDPPAYEQYFGPGTRLTVT.

The genes are TRBV6-1 and TRBJ1-5, with TRBD1 matching over 7 bases. The germline V gene encodes CDR1 MNHNS and CDR2 SASEGT. V shed 4 bases and J 0 bases; nucleotides not matched to a gene: 6. This CDR3 region has 16 residues. DNA for the CDR3: TGTGCCAGCAGTGGCCAACAGGGGATTAGCAATCAGCCCCAGCATTTT. Its translation is CASSGQQGISNQPQHF.

This clone has just a few counts. The chain has TRBV4-1 and TRBJ2-5; 7 bases are shared with TRBD2. J lost 1 base, V lost 4 bases, and 9 bases had no gene match. The CDR3 has 16 residues. Germline V gene sequence: CDR1 MGHRA, CDR2 YSYEKL. The CDR3, as DNA: TGCGCCAGCAGCCCACTGGGGGAGGGATCCCAAGAGACCCAGTACTTC. Amino acids: CASSPLGEGSQETQYF.

The V gene is TRBV9, the J gene TRBJ1-1, with 9 bases that match TRBD1. Germline V gene lookup returns CDR1 SGDLS and CDR2 YYNGEE. This CDR3 region has 15 residues. J was trimmed by 5 bases and V by 0 bases; bases with no gene match: 5. The CDR3 protein is CASSVVVTGGTEAFF. CDR3 DNA: TGTGCCAGCAGCGTAGTGGTGACAGGGGGGACTGAAGCTTTCTTT.

This chain uses TRBV5-1 with TRBJ1-4; 9 nucleotides agree with TRBD1. Per germline, CDR1 SGHRS and CDR2 YFSETQ. J was trimmed by 1 base and V by 5 bases; bases with no gene match: 9. The CDR3 is 17 amino acids. CDR3 coding DNA: TGCGCCAGCAGTCCCGGGACAGGGTATGGAACTAATGAAAAACTGTTTTTT. It translates to CASSPGTGYGTNEKLFF.

The rearrangement links TRBV11-2 to TRBJ2-7; a weak D match, TRBD2 (6 bases). The CDR3 contains 16 residues. V was trimmed by 3 bases and J by 2 bases, leaving 17 bases between them. Germline-derived CDR1 and CDR2 are SGHAT and FQNNGV. CDR3 residues: CASSFRGNQMAYEQYF. CDR3 in DNA: TGTGCCAGCAGCTTCCGCGGGAATCAAATGGCCTACGAGCAGTACTTC. Variable domain in full (rest from reference TRBV11-2 and TRBJ2-7): EAGVAQSPRYKIIEKRQSVAFWCNPISGHATLYWYQQILGQGPKLLIQFQNNGVVDDSQLPKDRFSAERLKGVDSTLKIQPAKLEDSAVYLCASSFRGNQMAYEQYFGPGTRLTVT.

The CDR3 nucleotides read TGTGCCAGCAGTGCAAGACAGGTAATAGCTGAAGCTTTCTTT. This encodes CASSARQVIAEAFF. The chain employs TRBV2 and TRBJ1-1; D may be TRBD1 (6 bases). V was trimmed by 4 bases and J by 6 bases, leaving 15 bases between them. Germline CDR1 SNHLY, CDR2 FYNNEI. There are 14 residues in the CDR3.

The CDR3, as DNA: TGTGCCAGCACTTTGGACGGCGGGCCTAATGAGCCCCAGCATTTT. Translated: CASTLDGGPNEPQHF. The V and J genes are TRBV27 and TRBJ1-5; no definite D call. CDR1 is MNHEY, CDR2 SMNVEV, per germline (reference sequence). The V gene lost 7 bases and the J gene lost 8 bases, with 21 bases spanning the gap. This CDR3 is built from 15 residues.